This T cell receptor beta chain was identified in a study of T cell responses to AZD1222 COVID-19 vaccine. General study findings and limits: The study identified only five to seven AZD1222 recipients as seropositive at baseline.

Concerning this clone itself: Its antigen is as yet unknown.

The CDR3 is made up of 13 amino acids. V was pared by 5 bases and J by 7 bases, with 7 bases of the junction left unmatched. Germline lookup yields CDR1 SGHTA and CDR2 FQGNSA. Method: immunoSEQ multiplex PCR; TCRdb's copy keeps in-frame clones and lacks some. Counted here are approximately 150,000 clones, 80% to 90% occurring once; the ten biggest clones make up roughly 1.5%. This chain uses TRBV7-2 with TRBJ2-7; 8 positions match TRBD1. The sequence was obtained from an adult in good health. The input for sequencing was peripheral blood, taken on day 0 of AZD1222 vaccination. CDR3 in DNA: TGTGCCAGCAGCGTATGGACAGGGCGGGAGCAGTACTTC. Translation: CASSVWTGREQYF.